This T cell receptor beta chain was captured by sequencing in a study of blood T cell repertoires in COVID-19. This clone came up once. Original processing methods: Reference gene primers were amplified, and this amplification served to estimate nucleated cell counts. The table came from immunoSEQ multiplex PCR; TCRdb's copy has only in-frame clones and leaves some out. V and J calls and clone size come straight from that table; D and trimming were deduced from the DNA. The table has 250,000 to 300,000 clones, around 83% seen once; the top ten hold about 3.6%. This receptor was identified in a man aged 18 to 35 with active or convalescent COVID-19. Sequencing input: peripheral blood.

The CDR3 sequence is CASSVGGRQGQTGELFF. Written as DNA, the CDR3 is TGTGCCAGCAGCGTAGGCGGGAGACAGGGGCAAACCGGGGAGCTGTTTTTT. The J gene is TRBJ2-2, the V gene TRBV9, with D possibly matching TRBD1 (8 bases). Trimming removed 0 bases at V and 5 bases at J, with 17 bases between. This CDR3 is 17 amino acids long. CDR1 and CDR2 from the germline V gene are SGDLS and YYNGEE.